These 28 T cell receptor beta chains share one sample of origin, sequenced in a study of T cell responses to AZD1222 COVID-19 vaccine. Method: immunoSEQ multiplex PCR; TCRdb's copy keeps in-frame clones and lacks some. The sample lists some 200,000 clones; roughly 90% were seen once. The sequencing here drew on peripheral blood, taken 28 days after the second AZD1222 dose. These receptors were collected from an adult who received the AZD1222 COVID-19 vaccine.

V is TRBV19 and J is TRBJ2-7; TRBD1 aligns across 9 bases. V lost 5 bases and J lost 2; bases outside the gene matches: 7. Germline-derived CDR1 and CDR2 are LNHDA and SQIVND (reference sequence). CDR3 length equals 15 residues. In DNA form, the CDR3 reads TGTGCCAGTAGTTGGGGCGGGACAGGGACCTACGAGCAGTACTTC. It translates to CASSWGGTGTYEQYF.

The V call is TRBV18, the J call TRBJ1-5, with unresolved D. The CDR3 totals 14 residues. V dropped 2 bases and J dropped 1 base, with 6 bases sitting between them. Germline V gene lookup returns CDR1 KGHSH and CDR2 LQKENI. CDR3 in amino acids: CASSPAQSNQPQHF. CDR3 nucleotides: TGTGCCAGCTCACCAGCCCAGAGCAATCAGCCCCAGCATTTT. The entire variable domain, with the rest obtained from reference TRBV18 and TRBJ1-5, is as follows: NAGVMQNPRHLVRRRGQEARLRCSPMKGHSHVYWYRQLPEEGLKFMVYLQKENIIDESGMPKERFSAEFPKEGPSILRIQQVVRGDSAAYFCASSPAQSNQPQHFGDGTRLSIL.

The chain joins TRBV11-3 to TRBJ2-2; D uncertain. Germline CDR1 SGHNT, CDR2 YENEEA. This CDR3 spans 12 amino acids. Trimming stripped 3 bases from V and 4 bases from J, with 3 bases between. CDR3 bases: TGTGCCAGCAGCTTTGGCACCGGGGAGCTGTTTTTT. It specifies CASSFGTGELFF.

The chain uses TRBV13 and TRBJ2-7, with a tentative D call TRBD2 (6 bases). There are 15 residues in the CDR3. CDR1 PRHDT and CDR2 FYEKMQ come from the germline V gene (reference sequence). V lost 5 bases and J 4 bases, leaving 18 bases between the germline ends. In DNA, the CDR3 is TGTGCCAGCAGCCCAGGAGGAGGGCCCCTTTACGAGCAGTACTTC. Encoded protein: CASSPGGGPLYEQYF.

The rearrangement joins TRBV28 to TRBJ1-2; possible D gene TRBD1, 6 bases. This CDR3 spans 14 amino acids. V was clipped by 4 bases and J by 4 bases, with 13 bases between them. Germline CDR1 and CDR2: MDHEN and SYDVKM. CDR3 nucleotides: TGTGCCAGCAGTTCCAGGGGCACGGGCTATGGCTACACCTTC. Amino acid sequence: CASSSRGTGYGYTF.

The V and J genes are TRBV6-5 and TRBJ1-2, with 8 positions matching TRBD1. V lost 4 bases, J lost 5 bases, and 6 bases stayed unmatched. The CDR3 totals 14 residues. Germline V gives CDR1 MNHEY, CDR2 SVGAGI. The CDR3 DNA reads TGTGCCAGCAGTTTCTCAGGGGGCGCGTATGGCTACACCTTC. Translation gives CASSFSGGAYGYTF.

The gene calls are TRBV6-2 or TRBV6-3 and TRBJ1-1, with 9 bases lining up with TRBD1. The CDR3 runs to 17 residues. Germline V gives CDR1 MNHEY, CDR2 SVGEGT. The junction had 19 bases not matched to a gene; V was cut back by 6 bases and J by 8 bases. The CDR3 coding sequence is TGTGCCAGCAGCTCCTCATCGGGGACAGGGCTTTCTTTCGAAGCTTTCTTT. This codes for CASSSSSGTGLSFEAFF.

The V call is TRBV27, the J call TRBJ2-1; tentatively, D is TRBD1 (5 bases). Germline CDR1 reads MNHEY; CDR2 reads SMNVEV (reference sequence). CDR3 size: 15 residues. The germline V and J ends were trimmed by 4 bases and 8 bases, with 18 bases remaining between them. The CDR3 region has the DNA TGTGCCAGCAGTTGGCTCCTGGCAGGGATCTATGAGCAGTTCTTC. Its translation: CASSWLLAGIYEQFF.

The chain is built from TRBV2 and TRBJ1-2; tentative D call: TRBD1 (6 bases). Germline V gene data show CDR1 as SNHLY and CDR2 as FYNNEI. V lost 1 base to trimming and J lost 5 bases, with 14 bases between them. The length of the CDR3 is 15 residues. The CDR3 sequence: CASSEGIRGAYGYTF. The CDR3 region has the DNA TGTGCCAGCAGTGAAGGGATCCGGGGGGCATATGGCTACACCTTC.

V usage is TRBV30 and J usage is TRBJ1-2; D is unresolved. CDR3 length: 14 amino acids. CDR1 GTSNPN and CDR2 SVGIG come from the germline V gene (reference sequence). V gave up 0 bases and J gave up 4 bases, with 12 bases separating them. CDR3 coding DNA: TGTGCCTGGAGTGTCAATCTAGAAAGCTATGGCTACACCTTC. Its translation: CAWSVNLESYGYTF.

The rearrangement joins TRBV10-1 to TRBJ2-1; D not resolved. The CDR3 consists of 14 residues. Germline V gene lookup returns CDR1 WNHNN and CDR2 SYGVQD (reference sequence). The V end lost 3 bases, the J end lost 2 bases, and 8 bases lay between the germline ends. The DNA of the CDR3 is TGCGCCAGCAGTGAAGGAGATACCTACAATGAGCAGTTCTTC. Encoded protein: CASSEGDTYNEQFF.

J is TRBJ2-7 and V is TRBV4-3, with 8 bases fitting TRBD1. Germline CDR1 and CDR2: LGHNA and YSLEER. Unmatched junction bases numbered 4, after V lost 6 bases and J lost 0 bases. This CDR3 has 14 amino acids. In nucleotides, the CDR3 is TGCGCCAGCAGTGCAGGGACAGGCTCCTACGAGCAGTACTTC. This gives the protein CASSAGTGSYEQYF.

This clone was counted once. This sequence joins TRBV21-1 and TRBJ1-1. TRBV21-1 is a pseudogene locus. The CDR3 totals 12 residues. The CDR3 coding sequence is TGTGCCAGCCCGGACCCGAACACTGAAGCTTTCTTT. Translated: CASPDPNTEAFF.

This chain connects TRBV5-1 to TRBJ1-2; 7 nucleotides agree with TRBD1. This CDR3 has 14 residues. The ends lost 4 bases at V and 4 bases at J; junction bases unmatched: 7. Germline CDR1 and CDR2: SGHRS and YFSETQ. CDR3 loop: CASSPRQGGYGYTF. CDR3 bases: TGCGCCAGCAGCCCGCGACAGGGTGGCTATGGCTACACCTTC.

V gene TRBV6-5 combines with J gene TRBJ1-1, with TRBD1 identical over 8 bases. This CDR3 spans 15 amino acids. The V gene's germline CDR1 is MNHEY and CDR2 SVGAGI. Germline trimming cut 4 bases from V and 7 bases from J; bases unmatched to any gene: 11. CDR3 amino acids: CASSFLGQVGIEAFF. The CDR3, as DNA: TGTGCCAGCAGTTTCCTGGGACAGGTGGGGATTGAAGCTTTCTTT.

This chain uses TRBV28 with TRBJ2-4; 9 bases line up with TRBD1. CDR3 length: 17 amino acids. V lost 4 bases, J lost 9 bases, and 16 bases stayed unmatched. Germline loops: CDR1 MDHEN, CDR2 SYDVKM. The CDR3 coding sequence is TGTGCCAGCAGTTCCACAGGGGGCGAGGAGCGGGAATTCATTCAGTACTTC. This codes for CASSSTGGEEREFIQYF.

J is TRBJ1-4 and V is TRBV3-1 (or the pseudogene TRBV3-2); D perhaps matches TRBD1 (6 bases). CDR1 and CDR2 (germline): LGHDT, YNNKEL (reference sequence). V was clipped by 1 base and J by 7 bases, with 13 bases between them. CDR3 length equals 15 residues. The CDR3 loop is CASSQGRGAFEKLFF. For the CDR3, the DNA is TGTGCCAGCAGCCAAGGTCGGGGGGCTTTTGAAAAACTGTTTTTT.

V gene TRBV24-1 combines with J gene TRBJ2-3; 14 bases align to TRBD2. In germline, CDR1 is KGHDR, CDR2 SFDVKD. With V trimmed by 2 bases and J by 6 bases, 6 bases remained unmatched. This CDR3 comprises 17 residues. CDR3 in amino acids: CATSDYATSGRADTQYF. DNA for the CDR3: TGTGCCACCAGTGATTACGCGACTAGCGGGAGGGCTGATACGCAGTATTTT.

V gene TRBV30 combines with J gene TRBJ2-1, with D possibly being TRBD1 (6 bases). V was pared by 6 bases and J by 3 bases, with 15 bases between. This CDR3 has 14 residues. CDR1 is GTSNPN, CDR2 SVGIG, per germline (reference sequence). The CDR3 is CACRNREIYNEQFF. DNA of the CDR3: TGTGCCTGTCGAAACAGGGAAATCTACAATGAGCAGTTCTTC. Based on the CDR3 plus reference TRBV30 and TRBJ2-1, the full variable domain is SQTIHQWPATLVQPVGSPLSLECTVEGTSNPNLYWYRQAAGRGLQLLFYSVGIGQISSEVPQNLSASRPQDRQFILSSKKLLLSDSGFYLCACRNREIYNEQFFGPGTRLTVL.

The chain uses TRBV7-9 and TRBJ1-3; 8 bases are shared with TRBD1. Germline CDR1 is SEHNR and CDR2 is FQNEAQ (reference sequence). CDR3 length equals 17 residues. J was trimmed by 0 bases and V by 5 bases; bases with no gene match: 9. CDR3 protein: CASSPRQGPYSGNTIYF. CDR3 DNA: TGTGCCAGCAGCCCTAGACAGGGGCCCTACTCTGGAAACACCATATATTTT.

The rearrangement joins TRBV13 to TRBJ1-2, with a tentative D call TRBD1 (5 bases). Germline CDR1 PRHDT, CDR2 FYEKMQ (reference sequence). Trimming took 7 bases from V and 2 from J, leaving 23 bases between them. The CDR3 extends over 17 amino acids. CDR3 nucleotide sequence: TGTGCCAGCAACCTACTCACCCACAGGACCCTCAACTATGGCTACACCTTC. Translation: CASNLLTHRTLNYGYTF.

V is TRBV7-3 and J is TRBJ2-3, with a tentative D call TRBD2 (5 bases). The CDR3 contains 13 residues. V gave up 5 bases and J gave up 4 bases, with 10 bases separating them. Germline values: CDR1 SGHTA, CDR2 FQGTGA. The CDR3 DNA is TGTGCCAGCAGCCCGCACGGGGCAGATACGCAGTATTTT. Translating gives CASSPHGADTQYF.

The CDR3 is CASSLPSGLSYNEQFF. The CDR3, as DNA: TGTGCCAGCAGCCTCCCTAGCGGGCTCTCCTACAATGAGCAGTTCTTC. V usage is TRBV9 and J usage is TRBJ2-1; TRBD2 matches at 8 bases. Germline CDR1 SGDLS, CDR2 YYNGEE. Trimming took 4 bases from V and 0 from J; bases not matched to a gene: 6. This CDR3 region has 16 residues.

The chain recombines TRBV28 with TRBJ1-2; D gene uncertain. V was cut by 1 base and J by 4 bases, with 7 bases left in between. The CDR3 spans 13 residues. Germline CDR1 and CDR2: MDHEN and SYDVKM. The CDR3 coding sequence is TGTGCCAGCAGTTTATCCGCAGCCTATGGCTACACCTTC. Translated, it gives CASSLSAAYGYTF.

This chain connects TRBV5-6 to TRBJ2-7, with D perhaps matching TRBD2 (5 bases). V lost 4 bases, J lost 7 bases, and 9 bases lay in between. The CDR3 totals 11 residues. Germline CDR1 and CDR2: SGHDT and YYEEEE. The chain's CDR3 is CASSGEKEQYF. The CDR3 bases are TGTGCCAGCAGCGGGGAGAAAGAGCAGTACTTC.

V and J are TRBV6-5 and TRBJ1-5; the match to TRBD1 covers 7 bases. Losses at the gene ends were 5 bases for V and 7 bases for J; bases not matched to a gene: 5. CDR1 MNHEY and CDR2 SVGAGI come from the germline V gene. This CDR3 is built from 13 residues. The CDR3 sequence: CASSKQGWQPQHF. Written as DNA, the CDR3 is TGTGCCAGCAGTAAACAGGGGTGGCAGCCCCAGCATTTT.

The chain couples TRBV14 to TRBJ2-3; the match to TRBD2 covers 9 bases. The CDR3 is made up of 14 amino acids. The V gene's germline CDR1 is SGHDN and CDR2 FVKESK. Losses at the gene ends were 6 bases for V and 4 bases for J; bases not matched to a gene: 5. The CDR3 DNA sequence: TGTGCCAGCAGTCAGCTAGCGGGACCAGATACGCAGTATTTT. It translates to CASSQLAGPDTQYF.

V and J are TRBV10-2 and TRBJ1-6; TRBD1 matches 9 bases. Germline V CDR1 and CDR2: WSHSY, SAAADI. The V gene end was trimmed by 8 bases and the J gene end by 4 bases; junction bases not matched to a gene: 12. This CDR3 has 17 amino acids. This CDR3 is CASAGVRDRAYNSPLHF. The DNA for the CDR3 is TGCGCCAGCGCCGGGGTTCGGGACAGGGCTTATAATTCACCCCTCCACTTT.